These T cell receptor beta chains were read from a single sample in a study of blood T cells in healthy people across ages. TCRdb analysed the 5' RACE reads with MiXCR anew, one entry per CDR3 protein. The data hold 800,000 to 900,000 distinct CDR3 sequences, with 62% observed a single time. The sequenced sample was blood. Receptors were obtained from a man aged 25 to 45 in good health. The CDR3 runs from the conserved cysteine through the conserved F or W. Each record gives: D gene, clone size, V gene, J gene, CDR3 protein, CDR3 DNA. D genes are given only for firm matches. Size values are once, few and many counts, or a class for expanded clones, and some rows have none.

.	.	TRBV12-3/TRBV12-4	TRBJ1-5	CASIQAGGRSQPQHF	TGTGCCAGCATACAAGCGGGCGGAAGGAGTCAGCCCCAGCATTTT
TRBD1	.	TRBV6-5	TRBJ2-1	CASVPMGQGGNEQFF	TGTGCCAGCGTACCGATGGGACAGGGGGGAAATGAGCAGTTCTTC
TRBD1	.	TRBV6-4	TRBJ1-5	CASRPGQFFSNQPQHF	TGTGCCAGCAGGCCGGGACAGTTTTTTAGCAATCAGCCCCAGCATTTT
.	.	TRBV7-3	TRBJ2-7	CASSLMGLGGEQYF	TGTGCCAGCAGCTTAATGGGACTGGGGGGCGAGCAGTACTTC
.	.	TRBV7-2	TRBJ1-5	CASSLGARQPQHF	TGTGCCAGCAGCTTGGGGGCGCGGCAGCCCCAGCATTTT
TRBD1	.	TRBV25-1	TRBJ2-1	CASSEFAGTGGDEQFF	TGTGCCAGCAGTGAGTTTGCCGGGACAGGGGGGGATGAGCAGTTCTTC
TRBD1	.	TRBV5-1	TRBJ2-7	CASSFWDRSSYEQYF	TGCGCCAGCAGCTTTTGGGACAGGAGCTCCTACGAGCAGTACTTC
.	.	TRBV9	TRBJ2-3	CASSTYGAGLDTQYF	TGTGCCAGCAGCACCTACGGGGCAGGGTTAGATACGCAGTATTTT
TRBD2	.	TRBV5-1	TRBJ2-3	CASSSAGTSATDTQYF	TGCGCCAGCAGCTCAGCCGGGACTAGTGCTACAGATACGCAGTATTTT
.	few	TRBV7-2	TRBJ2-7	CASSFGPTGEQYF	TGTGCCAGCAGCTTCGGGCCAACGGGCGAGCAGTACTTC
TRBD2	.	TRBV6-5	TRBJ2-1	CASNSGGLYNEQFF	TGTGCCAGCAATAGCGGGGGGCTCTACAATGAGCAGTTCTTC
.	.	TRBV12-3/TRBV12-4	TRBJ2-5	CASSLVQAVQETQYF	TGTGCCAGCAGTTTAGTCCAGGCTGTACAAGAGACCCAGTACTTC
.	.	TRBV20-1	TRBJ2-7	CSASPDRNEQYF	TGCAGTGCTAGTCCCGACCGGAACGAGCAGTACTTC
TRBD2	few	TRBV12-3/TRBV12-4	TRBJ2-1	CASSPGLQNNEQFF	TGTGCCAGCAGTCCGGGACTACAAAACAATGAGCAGTTCTTC
TRBD2	.	TRBV29-1	TRBJ2-5	CSVCQGLQETQYF	TGCAGCGTTTGTCAGGGACTACAAGAGACCCAGTACTTC
TRBD1	few	TRBV6-2/TRBV6-3	TRBJ2-7	CASTSFGTGYYEQYF	TGTGCCAGCACTTCTTTCGGGACAGGCTACTACGAGCAGTACTTC
TRBD2	.	TRBV7-9	TRBJ2-1	CASSFAGGIVLGGRNEQFF	TGTGCCAGCAGCTTTGCGGGGGGAATCGTGCTCGGAGGGAGGAATGAGCAGTTCTTC
.	.	TRBV18	TRBJ2-1	CASSKEPGNEQFF	TGTGCCAGCTCAAAAGAACCGGGGAATGAGCAGTTCTTC
.	.	TRBV6-2/TRBV6-3	TRBJ2-1	CASSSGVGEQFF	TGTGCCAGCAGTAGTGGAGTGGGTGAGCAGTTCTTC
.	.	TRBV6-6	TRBJ2-3	CASSYSGRLTDTQYF	TGTGCCAGCAGTTACTCTGGCAGGCTAACAGATACGCAGTATTTT
.	.	TRBV3-1	TRBJ2-7	CASSQGDSSYNEQYF	TGTGCCAGCAGCCAAGGGGACTCCTCCTACAATGAGCAGTACTTC
.	.	TRBV2	TRBJ2-7	CASNYQTGSSYEQYF	TGTGCCAGCAATTACCAGACAGGTAGCTCCTACGAGCAGTACTTC
.	.	TRBV5-5	TRBJ1-6	CASSLGQNLSPLHF	TGTGCCAGCAGCTTGGGACAGAACCTTTCACCCCTCCACTTT
TRBD2	.	TRBV6-1	TRBJ2-3	CAGRAGGSVDTQYF	TGTGCCGGAAGAGCGGGGGGATCAGTAGATACGCAGTATTTT
.	few	TRBV9	TRBJ1-6	CASGGSGSPLHF	TGTGCCAGCGGTGGTTCGGGTTCACCCCTCCACTTT
.	once	TRBV6-2/TRBV6-3	TRBJ2-1	CASTRIGDSKNHNEQFF	TGTGCCAGCACACGAATTGGGGACTCTAAGAATCACAATGAGCAGTTCTTC
TRBD1	.	TRBV12-3/TRBV12-4	TRBJ1-6	CAPRDRNSPLHF	TGTGCCCCCCGGGACAGAAATTCACCCCTCCACTTT
.	.	TRBV7-2	TRBJ2-7	CASSLAEGAHYEQYF	TGTGCCAGCAGCTTAGCTGAGGGTGCCCACTACGAGCAGTACTTC
TRBD2	.	TRBV7-9	TRBJ2-3	CASSYRTSGARTDTQYF	TGTGCCAGCAGCTACCGGACTAGCGGGGCCCGCACAGATACGCAGTATTTT
TRBD1	few	TRBV7-9	TRBJ1-6	CASSSGTGGLDSPLHF	TGTGCCAGCAGCTCGGGGACAGGGGGCTTGGATTCACCCCTCCACTTT
.	.	TRBV10-3	TRBJ1-2	CAIMGATAGYTF	TGTGCCATCATGGGGGCCACTGCAGGCTACACCTTC
.	.	TRBV30	TRBJ1-4	CAWTDGTNEKLFF	TGTGCCTGGACAGATGGAACTAATGAAAAACTGTTTTTT
.	once	TRBV28	TRBJ1-2	CASSLGSSTNYGYTF	TGTGCCAGCAGTTTAGGGTCGTCCACTAACTATGGCTACACCTTC
TRBD2	.	TRBV12-3/TRBV12-4	TRBJ2-3	CASSFSSSGGVSDTQYF	TGTGCCAGCAGTTTCTCGTCTAGCGGGGGGGTGTCAGATACGCAGTATTTT
.	.	TRBV29-1	TRBJ2-1	CSVKMRPRERYNEQFF	TGCAGCGTGAAAATGCGACCGCGTGAAAGATACAATGAGCAGTTCTTC
.	.	TRBV6-5	TRBJ2-7	CASSLIRTGGGYEQYF	TGTGCCAGCAGTTTAATTCGGACAGGAGGGGGTTACGAGCAGTACTTC
.	.	TRBV4-3	TRBJ1-1	CASSQGAGVVNTEAFF	TGCGCCAGCAGCCAAGGGGCGGGGGTAGTGAACACTGAAGCTTTCTTT
.	.	TRBV4-2	TRBJ1-2	CASSQERAEGPRYGYTF	TGTGCCAGCAGCCAAGAACGCGCGGAGGGCCCGAGATATGGCTACACCTTC
.	.	TRBV24-1	TRBJ2-7	CATSEGQGGAPYEQYF	TGTGCCACCAGTGAAGGACAGGGAGGGGCCCCCTACGAGCAGTACTTC
TRBD1	.	TRBV20-1	TRBJ2-2	CSAPDRANTGELFF	TGCAGTGCTCCCGACAGGGCGAACACCGGGGAGCTGTTTTTT
.	.	TRBV7-2	TRBJ2-2	CASSLATVTGELFF	TGTGCCAGCAGCTTAGCGACAGTCACCGGGGAGCTGTTTTTT
TRBD2	.	TRBV5-1	TRBJ2-5	CASRTSARETQYF	TGCGCCAGCAGAACTAGCGCACGGGAGACCCAGTACTTC
TRBD1	.	TRBV12-3/TRBV12-4	TRBJ1-2	CASSFKGQGSGYTF	TGTGCCAGCAGTTTTAAGGGACAGGGATCGGGCTACACCTTC
.	.	TRBV9	TRBJ2-1	CASSPRQGGETQFF	TGTGCCAGCAGCCCAAGACAGGGAGGAGAGACCCAGTTCTTC